Shown below are 2 T cell receptor beta chains from a single sample sequenced in a study of shared clonotypes between healthy human individuals. Data came from immunoSEQ multiplex PCR; TCRdb stores just in-frame clones and leaves some out. Here the sample spans 980,000 or so clones, 60% to 85% being singletons. Sequencing was done on a sample of memory CD4+ T cells sorted from blood. Subset here: CD45RA-negative fraction. These receptors came from a man aged 18 to 29 in good health.

This clone was counted only a few times. J is TRBJ1-1 and V is TRBV18; D not certain. This CDR3 has 13 residues. Trimming stripped 3 bases from V and 1 base from J, with 6 bases between. Germline V lookup: CDR1 KGHSH, CDR2 LQKENI. CDR3 nucleotide sequence: TGTGCCAGCTCACCCCAGCCGAACACTGAAGCTTTCTTT. Its translation: CASSPQPNTEAFF.

The chain carries TRBV11-2 and TRBJ2-7; D is unresolved. CDR1 SGHAT and CDR2 FQNNGV come from the germline V gene. The CDR3 consists of 15 residues. V gave up 0 bases and J gave up 0 bases, with 9 bases separating them. As DNA, the CDR3 is TGTGCCAGCAGCTTAGATCTTTTCGGCTCCTACGAGCAGTACTTC. Encoded protein: CASSLDLFGSYEQYF.